This TCR beta chain was recovered during a study of T cell responses to AZD1222 COVID-19 vaccine. Study-level results: Clonal diversity was possibly underestimated; the donors were predominantly white British and more often female.

V was pared by 0 bases and J by 7 bases, with 6 bases of the junction left unmatched. CDR3 length: 14 residues. Germline CDR1 SGDLS, CDR2 YYNGEE. The repertoire was sequenced with immunoSEQ multiplex PCR; TCRdb's copy has only in-frame clones and lacks some. Of approximately 110,000 clones in the sample, roughly 91% were seen once. Concerning this clone itself: Its target is unknown.

The chain links TRBV9 to TRBJ2-5; 7 bases align to TRBD1. The sample here was peripheral blood, taken on day 0 of AZD1222 vaccination. This TCR came from an adult in good health. The CDR3 sequence is CASSVARGQTTQYF. CDR3 nucleotides: TGTGCCAGCAGCGTAGCTCGGGGACAGACGACCCAGTACTTC.